The clone carrying this TCR beta chain was found a few times. This sample stems from a study of CD8 T cells in Susac syndrome. RNA was extracted with the RNeasy kit, and a quantity of roughly 0.5 to 1 ug was reverse transcribed using random hexamers. Amplification of TCR beta CDR3 across 54 Vbeta and 13 Jbeta was performed with immunoSEQ multiplex PCR. TCRdb redid the calling of the immunoSEQ multiplex PCR reads with MiXCR, one entry per CDR3 protein. This table holds about 47,000 distinct CDR3 sequences, 92% found once. Trimming left V 2 bases short and J 3 bases short, with 11 bases between. This CDR3 spans 14 amino acids. The germline V gene has CDR1 SGHTA and CDR2 FQGNSA. TCR beta sequencing covered blood CD8+ and CD4+ T cells. Age- and sex-matched healthy donors served as the control group. TEMRA cells underwent FACS enrichment and CD8+ and CD4+ T cells underwent negative isolation.

The chain uses TRBV7-2 and TRBJ2-7; D is ambiguous. The sequenced material came from CD8+ T cells from PBMCs. The clonotype was recovered from a human donor in good health. The CDR3, as DNA: TGTGCCAGCAGCTTACCTACCGCACACTACGAGCAGTACTTC. Its protein is CASSLPTAHYEQYF.